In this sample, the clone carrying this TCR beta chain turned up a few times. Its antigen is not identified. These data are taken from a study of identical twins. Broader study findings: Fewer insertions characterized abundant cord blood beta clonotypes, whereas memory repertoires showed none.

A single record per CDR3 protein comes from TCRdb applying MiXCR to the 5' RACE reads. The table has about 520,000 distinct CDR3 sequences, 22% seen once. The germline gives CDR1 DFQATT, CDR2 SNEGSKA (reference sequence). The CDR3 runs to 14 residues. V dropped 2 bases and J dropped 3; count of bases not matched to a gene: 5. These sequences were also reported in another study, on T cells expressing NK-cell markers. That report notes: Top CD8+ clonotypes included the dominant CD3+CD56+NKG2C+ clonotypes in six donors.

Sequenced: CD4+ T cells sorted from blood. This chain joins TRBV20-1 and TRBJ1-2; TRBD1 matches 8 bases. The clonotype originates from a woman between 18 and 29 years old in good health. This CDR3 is CSARPWTGYYGYTF. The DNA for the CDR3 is TGCAGTGCTAGACCCTGGACAGGGTACTATGGCTACACCTTC.